These 9 T cell receptor beta chains were all obtained from the same sample, sequenced in a study of T cells in localized non-small cell lung cancer. Clones were read by immunoSEQ multiplex PCR, and TCRdb kept only the in-frame ones, dropping some. The data hold roughly 89,000 clones, with approximately 91% observed a single time. Sequenced here: PBMCs, sampled before any cancer treatment. The receptors here all came from a woman between 40 and 69 years old with stage II squamous cell lung carcinoma.

The rearrangement links TRBV6-1 to TRBJ1-5, with a possible D match to TRBD1 (5 bases). CDR1 and CDR2 from the germline V gene are MNHNS and SASEGT. The CDR3 has 15 residues. V was cut by 0 bases and J by 4 bases, with 10 bases left in between. CDR3 region: CASSEAGGINQPQHF. The CDR3, as DNA: TGTGCCAGCAGTGAAGCGGGGGGGATAAATCAGCCCCAGCATTTT.

The V gene is TRBV9, the J gene TRBJ2-2; tentative D call: TRBD1 (5 bases). CDR1 is SGDLS and CDR2 is YYNGEE in the germline V gene. Trimming removed 6 bases at V and 7 bases at J, with 16 bases between. This CDR3 has 14 residues. In DNA form, the CDR3 reads TGTGCCAGCACCCCCGAAAGGGGCAGCGGGGAGCTGTTTTTT. Its protein product is CASTPERGSGELFF.

The chain joins TRBV7-6 to TRBJ1-1; possible D gene TRBD1, 6 bases. Germline lookup yields CDR1 SGHVS and CDR2 FNYEAQ. V was trimmed by 8 bases and J by 0 bases, leaving 7 bases between them. CDR3 size: 12 residues. The CDR3 DNA sequence: TGTGCCAGCGGACAGTTGAACACTGAAGCTTTCTTT. The encoded protein is CASGQLNTEAFF.

The chain employs TRBV4-1 and TRBJ2-2, with D perhaps TRBD2 (5 bases). The CDR3 has 15 amino acids. Per germline, CDR1 MGHRA and CDR2 YSYEKL. V lost 0 bases and J 6 bases, leaving 11 bases between the germline ends. CDR3 sequence reads: CASSQDGVGSGELFF. The CDR3 DNA sequence: TGCGCCAGCAGCCAAGACGGGGTCGGGTCCGGGGAGCTGTTTTTT.

The V call is TRBV5-8, the J call TRBJ1-4, with D possibly matching TRBD1 (6 bases). From germline, CDR1 is SGHTS and CDR2 YDEGEE. Deletions cut 0 bases from V and 3 bases from J, with 6 bases between. CDR3 length: 14 residues. The CDR3 sequence: CASSLEGANEKLFF. CDR3 DNA: TGTGCCAGCAGCTTGGAGGGGGCTAATGAAAAACTGTTTTTT.

This chain uses TRBV10-3 with TRBJ1-2, with a weak D call TRBD1 (5 bases). CDR1 ENHRY and CDR2 SYGVKD come from the germline V gene. V was pared by 3 bases and J by 5 bases, with 13 bases between. CDR3 length: 14 residues. The CDR3 DNA is TGTGCCATCAGTGAAGGAGGGGTTAGATATGGCTACACCTTC. The encoded protein is CAISEGGVRYGYTF.

Here the CDR3 DNA reads TGTGCCAGCGGACCCGACAGGAGCTCCTATAATTCACCCCTCCACTTT. Translated: CASGPDRSSYNSPLHF. The chain has TRBV2 and TRBJ1-6; D perhaps matches TRBD1 (6 bases). This CDR3 comprises 16 residues. The ends were cut back, 8 bases at V and 0 bases at J, with 14 bases in the middle. CDR1 and CDR2 from the germline V gene are SNHLY and FYNNEI.

This chain joins TRBV7-9 and TRBJ2-7; D is tentatively TRBD1 or TRBD2 (5 bases each). The CDR3 is 11 amino acids. Germline V gives CDR1 SEHNR, CDR2 FQNEAQ (reference sequence). Trimming took 7 bases from V and 6 from J, leaving 10 bases between them. The CDR3 loop is CASMAGSEQYF. In DNA form, the CDR3 reads TGTGCCAGCATGGCAGGGAGCGAGCAGTACTTC.

This sequence joins TRBV27 and TRBJ1-2; 8 bases fit TRBD1. The CDR3 totals 13 residues. V shed 5 bases and J 8 bases; nucleotides not matched to a gene: 7. In germline, CDR1 is MNHEY, CDR2 SMNVEV (reference sequence). The CDR3 reads CASSPRTGRGYTF. CDR3 nucleotides: TGTGCCAGCAGTCCCCGGACAGGGAGAGGCTACACCTTC.